The T cell receptor beta chain under discussion was sequenced for a study of beta chain features in type 1 diabetes. TCRB transcripts that were expressed got sequenced, as all of the isolated RNA had been reverse transcribed. The method was immunoSEQ multiplex PCR; TCRdb's version includes in-frame clones alone and lacks a portion of them. The table lists about 220,000 clones, 11% of them singletons. The CDR3 is 17 residues long. Trimming cost V 4 bases and J 0 bases; bases outside gene matches: 11. CDR1 SGDLS and CDR2 YYNGEE come from the germline V gene. The material sequenced was central memory CD4+ T cells from blood. This receptor was obtained from a man in his late teens or twenties in good health. V is TRBV9 and J is TRBJ2-5, with 8 bases fitting TRBD2. CDR3 bases: TGTGCCAGCAGCCCCACTGGACTAGCCTCGTACCAAGAGACCCAGTACTTC. This encodes CASSPTGLASYQETQYF.